This T cell receptor beta chain was profiled in a study of T cell responses to AZD1222 COVID-19 vaccine (TCRdb year 2021). Regarding the study in general: A total of 230 to 250 trial participants underwent TCR sequencing, of whom about 200 had received two doses of AZD1222 and around 25 had received two doses of the MenACWY control vaccine. Trial participants were enrolled by age into subgroups of 18-55, 56-69 and 70-plus years, and around 150, 29 and 61 TCR-sequenced participants, respectively, were included in these subgroups.

The V and J ends are trimmed by 2 bases and 6 bases, leaving 11 bases between them. Based on the germline V gene, the CDR1 and CDR2 sequences are MDHEN and SYDVKM. The CDR3 goes from the cysteine to the phenylalanine over 14 residues. Only CDR3 DNA remains: 42 bases, in frame from the first base. Worth noting for this clone: What this receptor recognizes is not known. The sample holds no much larger clone one base away, and base qualities are not on file.

Taken with the paper, the label for time point translates to: baseline before first vaccination. What the treatment or condition label conveys for this sample: meningococcal conjugate vaccine given as trial control. Vaccinee samples came from UK trials COV001 and COV002, including a single-blind randomized controlled phase 2/3 trial of AZD1222 (ChAdOx1 nCoV-19) in healthy adults. For TCRbeta chain sequencing, PBMC samples from trial participants were taken at day 0 and at day 28 after the second dose. The CDR3 regions of human TCRbeta chains were subjected to immunosequencing. Per the original workflow: TCRs in the repertoires were matched against a reference library of SARS-CoV-2-specific TCRs that had been generated with the MIRA antigen-specificity platform. Breadth was defined as the fraction of unique TCRs that were SARS-CoV-2-associated, and depth was defined as the fraction of total T cells that were SARS-CoV-2-associated. Each spike-specific TCR was assigned to its reactive spike region and to a CD4 or CD8 class using the MIRA data. Log10-transformed breadth and depth values were compared by one-way ANOVA with Sidak's multiple comparisons tests. In its TCRdb copy, this immuneACCESS table keeps in-frame sequences only and misses some clones. Where compared with another copy, unresolved V genes explain less than half of these, and the others have no known cause. The V and J calls and clone size were taken over from that table, and D and trimming were inferred from the DNA. The sample profile shows about 90,000 clones; almost 90% of them were found once. The ten largest clones represent 10% of the sample.

Summary of the overall study and its limitations: Reportedly, almost half of the unique spike-specific TCRs recognized epitopes lying outside the regions that are mutated in the B.1.351 and B.1.1.7 variants. In the small 56-69-year group, the increase in depth fell short of significance, most likely because of low power. Vaccine-associated CD4 TCRs spanned the whole spike protein, with dominant responses in regions 160-218 and 743-854. After two AZD1222 doses, spike-specific TCR breadth and depth were significantly higher than at day 0 and than in MenACWY recipients. Participants were mostly white British and included more females than males, and it was suggested by the authors that clonal diversity may have been underestimated. Only five to seven AZD1222 recipients were SARS-CoV-2 seropositive at baseline, limiting conclusions about previously exposed vaccinees. Because no samples from the day 14 peak response were available, repertoires could be characterized only after the peak T cell response.

This specimen was peripheral blood, taken on day 0 of MenACWY control vaccination. Rearrangement joined TRBV28 to TRBJ1-5; a weak D assignment points to TRBD1 (5 bases agree). The source of this sequence is an adult in good health. The bases are TGTGCCAGCAGTTTAAGAGGGGACCTTCAGCCCCAGCATTTT. It is translated as CASSLRGDLQPQHF.